The next 15 T cell receptor beta chains were all read from a single sample in a study of siplizumab effects on memory and regulatory T cells. Profiled with immunoSEQ multiplex PCR; TCRdb holds only in-frame clones, not every one. The table shows about 99,000 clones, with nearly 95% occurring only once. The sequencing input was Tregs sorted from blood. The receptors were gathered from a human donor in good health.

The chain employs TRBV5-4 and TRBJ1-1; 9 nucleotides align to TRBD1. With 3 bases clipped from V and 5 bases from J, the junction kept 8 bases outside the gene matches. The V gene's germline CDR1 is SGHNT and CDR2 YYREEE (reference sequence). The CDR3 covers 15 residues. This CDR3 is CASSSAGTGHTEAFF. CDR3 DNA sequence: TGTGCCAGCAGCTCCGCCGGGACAGGGCATACTGAAGCTTTCTTT.

This clone appeared once. V gene TRBV5-5 combines with J gene TRBJ2-2; the match to TRBD2 covers 8 bases. This CDR3 spans 17 amino acids. With 5 bases clipped from V and 4 bases from J, the junction kept 13 bases outside the gene matches. Per germline, CDR1 SGHKS and CDR2 YYEKEE (reference sequence). In DNA form, the CDR3 reads TGTGCCAGCAGAACCCTAAGCGGGAGCGAGTCCACCGGGGAGCTGTTTTTT. Translation gives CASRTLSGSESTGELFF.

The rearrangement joins TRBV2 to TRBJ1-6, with TRBD1 as a possible D gene (5 bases). The CDR3 is made up of 16 amino acids. Germline CDR1 reads SNHLY; CDR2 reads FYNNEI. Trimming took 8 bases from V and 1 from J, leaving 15 bases between them. The CDR3 loop is CASEMPGMSYNSPLHF. The CDR3 DNA reads TGTGCCAGCGAAATGCCAGGGATGTCCTATAATTCACCCCTCCACTTT.

The genes are TRBV7-9 and TRBJ1-2; TRBD1 aligns across 8 bases. This CDR3 spans 12 amino acids. V lost 5 bases to trimming and J lost 8 bases; unmatched junction nucleotides: 4. In germline, CDR1 is SEHNR, CDR2 FQNEAQ (reference sequence). This chain's CDR3 is CASSLDRGGYTF. In DNA, the CDR3 is TGTGCCAGCAGCCTCGACAGGGGCGGCTACACCTTC. The variable domain in full, completed from reference TRBV7-9 and TRBJ1-2, reads DTGVSQNPRHKITKRGQNVTFRCDPISEHNRLYWYRQTLGQGPEFLTYFQNEAQLEKSRLLSDRFSAERPKGSFSTLEIQRTEQGDSAMYLCASSLDRGGYTFGSGTRLTVV.

This chain joins TRBV6-5 and TRBJ2-7; D is unclear. The V and J ends lost 2 bases and 4 bases respectively, with 9 bases between them. This CDR3 contains 13 residues. CDR1 MNHEY and CDR2 SVGAGI come from the germline V gene. Written as DNA, the CDR3 is TGTGCCAGCAGTTACGGGATAAGGTACGAGCAGTACTTC. It encodes CASSYGIRYEQYF.

This chain joins TRBV10-3 and TRBJ2-5; 9 bases agree with TRBD1. This CDR3 contains 13 residues. J was trimmed by 2 bases and V by 10 bases; bases with no gene match: 5. Germline assignment: CDR1 ENHRY and CDR2 SYGVKD. CDR3 nucleotide sequence: TGTGCCACCCGGGACAGGGCTCAAGAGACCCAGTACTTC. It translates to CATRDRAQETQYF.

This rearrangement joins TRBV21-1 to TRBJ2-1; the table names TRBD2, a call not compared with the DNA. TRBV21-1 is assigned pseudogene status. The CDR3 contains 19 residues. Written as DNA, the CDR3 is TGTGCCAGCAGCAAACCCGCAGGATCCCAGCGGGATCAGGACAATGAGCAGTTCTTC. The encoded protein is CASSKPAGSQRDQDNEQFF.

The V and J genes are TRBV7-2 and TRBJ1-1; D is undetermined. Germline V gene sequence: CDR1 SGHTA, CDR2 FQGNSA. The CDR3 runs 14 residues. V lost 1 base and J 1 base, leaving 7 bases between the germline ends. The CDR3 protein is CASSLEGWNTEAFF. The CDR3 DNA follows: TGTGCCAGCAGCTTAGAAGGTTGGAACACTGAAGCTTTCTTT. The full variable domain, completed using reference TRBV7-2 and TRBJ1-1, is GAGVSQSPSNKVTEKGKDVELRCDPISGHTALYWYRQSLGQGLEFLIYFQGNSAPDKSGLPSDRFSAERTGGSVSTLTIQRTQQEDSAVYLCASSLEGWNTEAFFGQGTRLTVV.

This clone has a single count. V is TRBV6-6 and J is TRBJ1-5; 8 nucleotides match TRBD1. CDR1 and CDR2 from the germline V gene are MNHNY and SVGAGI (reference sequence). The CDR3 extends over 15 amino acids. V shed 6 bases and J 7 bases; nucleotides not matched to a gene: 11. The CDR3 loop is CASSYQTGVGQPQHF. The DNA of the CDR3 is TGTGCCAGCAGCTACCAGACAGGGGTAGGACAGCCCCAGCATTTT.

This clone is medium-sized (0.01 to 0.1%). The V call is TRBV2, the J call TRBJ1-6; tentative D call: TRBD1 (5 bases). Germline CDR1 is SNHLY and CDR2 is FYNNEI. The CDR3 has 14 amino acids. Trimming shortened V by 6 bases and J by 8 bases, and 14 bases separated the two germline ends. The CDR3 DNA is TGTGCCAGCAGAGACAGTAGGCGTCATTCACCCCTCCACTTT. Encoded protein: CASRDSRRHSPLHF.

The rearrangement links TRBV2 to TRBJ1-2, with a possible D match to TRBD1 (5 bases). The CDR3 is 13 amino acids. Germline loops: CDR1 SNHLY, CDR2 FYNNEI. V was trimmed by 4 bases and J by 2 bases, leaving 8 bases between them. The CDR3 reads CASSGDGNYGYTF. CDR3 bases: TGTGCCAGCAGTGGGGACGGCAACTATGGCTACACCTTC.

The CDR3 nucleotides are TGTGCCAGTAGTGCCCGGAGGGGCTACGAGCAGTACTTC. This codes for CASSARRGYEQYF. The chain is built from TRBV19 and TRBJ2-7, with D possibly TRBD2 on 6 matching bases. Between the trimmed V and J ends, which lost 5 bases and 3 bases, there was a span of 11 bases. This CDR3 is built from 13 residues. Per the germline V gene, CDR1 is LNHDA and CDR2 is SQIVND (reference sequence).

This chain connects TRBV29-1 to TRBJ2-7, with a weak D call TRBD1 (5 bases). CDR1 is SQVTM and CDR2 is ANQGSEA in the germline V gene. Deletions cut 2 bases from V and 3 bases from J, with 14 bases between. CDR3 length: 14 residues. The CDR3 DNA is TGCAGCGTTGAATTGAAAGGGGTCAACTACGAGCAGTACTTC. It is translated as CSVELKGVNYEQYF.

The V and J genes are TRBV15 and TRBJ2-7; D is possibly TRBD2 (6 bases). Germline CDR1 LNHNV, CDR2 YYDKDF (reference sequence). Trimming took off 1 base at V and 0 bases at J, with 13 bases between the two ends. CDR3 size: 16 residues. CDR3 DNA sequence: TGTGCCACCAGCAGAGGGGCCGGGGGTTCCTCCTACGAGCAGTACTTC. This gives the protein CATSRGAGGSSYEQYF.

This chain joins TRBV7-2 and TRBJ2-7, with 10 bases identical to TRBD2. With V trimmed by 5 bases and J by 2 bases, 6 bases remained unmatched. The germline V gene encodes CDR1 SGHTA and CDR2 FQGNSA. The CDR3 totals 15 residues. The CDR3 sequence is CASSPRAGGPYEQYF. The CDR3 bases are TGTGCCAGCAGCCCTCGAGCGGGAGGGCCCTACGAGCAGTACTTC.